The clone carrying this T cell receptor beta chain was counted at least ten times. The data belong to a study of Graves' ophthalmopathy and Graves' hyperthyroidism. The study amplified TCR beta CDR3 regions using RNA transcripts. An initial RT-PCR round employing HTBI primers preceded a second-round multiplex PCR. TCRdb recomputed calls from the multiplex PCR reads with MiXCR, one row per CDR3 protein. The table lists hundreds of thousands of distinct CDR3 sequences, over 20% of them singletons. Someone took the PBMCs out of more than 9 ml of fresh peripheral blood. Germline V gene sequence: CDR1 GTSNPN, CDR2 SVGIG (reference sequence). V was cut by 1 base and J by 1 base, with 4 bases left in between. This CDR3 comprises 12 residues.

This receptor was taken from a woman aged 18 to 35 with stable Graves' hyperthyroidism. The sequencing input was peripheral blood. The chain recombines TRBV30 with TRBJ1-1; D remains ambiguous. CDR3 DNA sequence: TGTGCCTGGAGTGCAGGGAACACTGAAGCTTTCTTT. Its translation is CAWSAGNTEAFF.